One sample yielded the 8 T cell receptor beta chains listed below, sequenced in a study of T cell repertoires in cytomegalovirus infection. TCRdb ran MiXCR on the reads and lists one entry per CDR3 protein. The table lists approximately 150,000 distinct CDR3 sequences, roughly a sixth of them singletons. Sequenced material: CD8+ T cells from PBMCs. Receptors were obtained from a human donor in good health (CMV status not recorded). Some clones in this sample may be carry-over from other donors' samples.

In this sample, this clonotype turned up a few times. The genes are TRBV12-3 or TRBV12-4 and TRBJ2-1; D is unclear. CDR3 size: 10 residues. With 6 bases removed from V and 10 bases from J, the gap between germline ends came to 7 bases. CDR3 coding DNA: TGTGCCAGCAGCGTCAGGGAGCAGTTCTTC. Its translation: CASSVREQFF.

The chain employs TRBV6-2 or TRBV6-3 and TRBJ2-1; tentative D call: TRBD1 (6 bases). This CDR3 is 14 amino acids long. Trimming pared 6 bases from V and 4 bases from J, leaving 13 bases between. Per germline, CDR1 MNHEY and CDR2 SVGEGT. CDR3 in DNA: TGTGCCAGCAGACAGGGCATAAGGTACAATGAGCAGTTCTTC. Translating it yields CASRQGIRYNEQFF.

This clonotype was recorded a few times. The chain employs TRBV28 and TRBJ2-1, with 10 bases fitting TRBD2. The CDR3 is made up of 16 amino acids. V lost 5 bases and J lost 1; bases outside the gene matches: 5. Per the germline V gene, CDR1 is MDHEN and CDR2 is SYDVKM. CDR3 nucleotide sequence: TGTGCCAGCAGTCTAGCGGGAGACGGTTCCTACAATGAGCAGTTCTTC. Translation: CASSLAGDGSYNEQFF. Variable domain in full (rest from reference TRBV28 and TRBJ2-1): DVKVTQSSRYLVKRTGEKVFLECVQDMDHENMFWYRQDPGLGLRLIYFSYDVKMKEKGDIPEGYSVSREKKERFSLILESASTNQTSMYLCASSLAGDGSYNEQFFGPGTRLTVL.

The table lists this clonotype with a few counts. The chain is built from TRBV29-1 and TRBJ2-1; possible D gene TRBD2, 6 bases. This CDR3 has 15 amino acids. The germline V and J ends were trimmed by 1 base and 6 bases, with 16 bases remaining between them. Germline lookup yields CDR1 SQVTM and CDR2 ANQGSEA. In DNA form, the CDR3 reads TGCAGCGTTGAAGCCCGGACTAAGCGGGTCAATGAGCAGTTCTTC. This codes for CSVEARTKRVNEQFF.

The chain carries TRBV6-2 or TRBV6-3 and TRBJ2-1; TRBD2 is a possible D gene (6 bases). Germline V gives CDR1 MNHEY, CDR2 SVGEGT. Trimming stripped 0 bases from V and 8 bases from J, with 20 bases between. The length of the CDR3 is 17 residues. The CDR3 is CASSYSAGEVVVDEQFF. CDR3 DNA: TGTGCCAGCAGTTACTCAGCGGGTGAAGTGGTAGTGGATGAGCAGTTCTTC.

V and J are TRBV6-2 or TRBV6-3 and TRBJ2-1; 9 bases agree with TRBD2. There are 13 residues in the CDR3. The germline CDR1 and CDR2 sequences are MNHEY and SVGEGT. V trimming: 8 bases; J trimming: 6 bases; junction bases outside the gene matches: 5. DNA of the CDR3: TGTGCCAGCGGGCGGGGGGGCGGCAATGAGCAGTTCTTC. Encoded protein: CASGRGGGNEQFF.

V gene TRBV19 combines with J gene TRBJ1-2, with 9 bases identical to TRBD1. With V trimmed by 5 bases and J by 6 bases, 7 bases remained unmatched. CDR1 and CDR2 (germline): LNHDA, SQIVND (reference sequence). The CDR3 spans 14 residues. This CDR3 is CASSQGTGRHGYTF. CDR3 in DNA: TGTGCCAGTAGTCAAGGGACAGGGCGGCATGGCTACACCTTC. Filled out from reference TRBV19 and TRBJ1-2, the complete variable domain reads DGGITQSPKYLFRKEGQNVTLSCEQNLNHDAMYWYRQDPGQGLRLIYYSQIVNDFQKGDIAEGYSVSREKKESFPLTVTSAQKNPTAFYLCASSQGTGRHGYTFGSGTRLTVV.

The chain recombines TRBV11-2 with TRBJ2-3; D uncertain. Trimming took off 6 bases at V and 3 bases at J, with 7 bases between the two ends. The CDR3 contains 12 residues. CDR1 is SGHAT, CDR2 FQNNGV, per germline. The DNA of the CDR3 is TGTGCCAGCAGGCTAGGAACAGATACGCAGTATTTT. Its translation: CASRLGTDTQYF. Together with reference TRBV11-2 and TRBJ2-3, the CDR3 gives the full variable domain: EAGVAQSPRYKIIEKRQSVAFWCNPISGHATLYWYQQILGQGPKLLIQFQNNGVVDDSQLPKDRFSAERLKGVDSTLKIQPAKLEDSAVYLCASRLGTDTQYFGPGTRLTVL.